This entry features one T cell receptor (beta chain) sequence. Profiled with immunoSEQ multiplex PCR; TCRdb holds only in-frame clones, not every one. This sample has roughly 67,000 clones, with roughly 88% found just once. This entry comes from a study of OX40 agonist ivuxolimab in advanced cancers. For the study at large: Ivuxolimab, an agonistic anti-OX40 (CD134) antibody, was given to patients.

This clonotype was sampled from an adult with an advanced solid tumor such as melanoma, head and neck, liver or kidney cancer. The material sequenced was CD4+ or CD8+ T cells sorted from blood, taken in a trial of the OX40 agonist ivuxolimab.

CDR3 bases: TGTGCCAGCAGTTTAGCGGGAGCCTACACCGGGGAGCTGTTTTTT. Protein product: CASSLAGAYTGELFF. V gene TRBV28 combines with J gene TRBJ2-2, with 7 bases identical to TRBD2. CDR1 and CDR2 from the germline V gene are MDHEN and SYDVKM. V was pared by 2 bases and J by 3 bases, with 3 bases of the junction left unmatched. CDR3 length: 15 residues.